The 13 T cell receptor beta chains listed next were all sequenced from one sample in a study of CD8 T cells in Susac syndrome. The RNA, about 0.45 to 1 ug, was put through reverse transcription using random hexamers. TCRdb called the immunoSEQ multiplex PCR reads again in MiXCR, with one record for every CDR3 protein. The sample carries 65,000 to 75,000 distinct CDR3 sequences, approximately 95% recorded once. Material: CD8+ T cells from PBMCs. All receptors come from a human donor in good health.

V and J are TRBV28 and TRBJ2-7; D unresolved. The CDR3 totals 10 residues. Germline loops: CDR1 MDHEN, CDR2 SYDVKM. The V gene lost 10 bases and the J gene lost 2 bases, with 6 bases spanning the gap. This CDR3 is CATSAYEQYF. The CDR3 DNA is TGTGCCACTTCAGCCTACGAGCAGTACTTC.

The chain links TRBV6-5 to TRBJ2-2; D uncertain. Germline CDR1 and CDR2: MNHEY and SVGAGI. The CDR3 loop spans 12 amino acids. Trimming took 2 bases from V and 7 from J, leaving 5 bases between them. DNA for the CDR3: TGTGCCAGCAGTTACGTAGTCGGGGAGCTGTTTTTT. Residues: CASSYVVGELFF.

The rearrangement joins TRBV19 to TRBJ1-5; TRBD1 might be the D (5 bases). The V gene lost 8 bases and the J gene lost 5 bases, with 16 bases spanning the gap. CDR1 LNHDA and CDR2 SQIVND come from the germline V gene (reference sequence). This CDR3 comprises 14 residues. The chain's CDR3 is CASQGTGPHQPQHF. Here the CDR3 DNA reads TGTGCCAGTCAGGGCACTGGACCGCATCAGCCCCAGCATTTT.

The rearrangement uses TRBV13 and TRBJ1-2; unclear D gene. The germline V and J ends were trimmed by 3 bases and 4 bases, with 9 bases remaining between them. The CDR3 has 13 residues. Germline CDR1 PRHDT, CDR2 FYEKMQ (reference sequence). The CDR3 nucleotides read TGTGCCAGCAGCTTCCCGGAGGGCTATGGCTACACCTTC. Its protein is CASSFPEGYGYTF.

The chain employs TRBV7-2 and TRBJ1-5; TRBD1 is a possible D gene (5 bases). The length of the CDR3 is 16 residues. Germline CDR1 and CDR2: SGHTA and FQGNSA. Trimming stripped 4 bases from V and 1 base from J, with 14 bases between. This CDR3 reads CASSSRGGESNQPQHF. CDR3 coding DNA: TGTGCCAGCAGCTCGCGTGGGGGAGAGAGCAATCAGCCCCAGCATTTT.

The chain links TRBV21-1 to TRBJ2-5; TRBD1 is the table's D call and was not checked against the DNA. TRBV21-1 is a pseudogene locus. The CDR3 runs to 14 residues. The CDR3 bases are TGTGCCAGCAGCAAACTCCCCGGAGGAGAGACCCAGTACTTC. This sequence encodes CASSKLPGGETQYF.

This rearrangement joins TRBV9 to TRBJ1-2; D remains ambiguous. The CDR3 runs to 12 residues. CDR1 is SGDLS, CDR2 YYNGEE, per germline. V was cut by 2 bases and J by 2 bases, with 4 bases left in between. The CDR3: CASSVPNYGYTF. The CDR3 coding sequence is TGTGCCAGCAGCGTGCCGAACTATGGCTACACCTTC.

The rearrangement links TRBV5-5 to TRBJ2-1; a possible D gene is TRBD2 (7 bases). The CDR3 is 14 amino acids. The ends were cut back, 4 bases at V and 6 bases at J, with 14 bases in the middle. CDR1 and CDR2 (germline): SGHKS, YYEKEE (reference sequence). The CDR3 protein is CASSPVRGGNEQFF. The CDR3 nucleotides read TGTGCCAGCAGCCCCGTGAGGGGGGGCAATGAGCAGTTCTTC. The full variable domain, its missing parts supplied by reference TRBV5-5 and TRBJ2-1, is DAGVTQSPTHLIKTRGQQVTLRCSPISGHKSVSWYQQVLGQGPQFIFQYYEKEERGRGNFPDRFSARQFPNYSSELNVNALLLGDSALYLCASSPVRGGNEQFFGPGTRLTVL.

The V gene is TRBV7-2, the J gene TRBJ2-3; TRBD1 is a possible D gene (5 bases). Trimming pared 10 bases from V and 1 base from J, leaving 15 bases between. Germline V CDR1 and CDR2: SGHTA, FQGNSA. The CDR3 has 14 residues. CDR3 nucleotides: TGTGCCACTCAGGGAAGAATAGGCACAGATACGCAGTATTTT. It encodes CATQGRIGTDTQYF.

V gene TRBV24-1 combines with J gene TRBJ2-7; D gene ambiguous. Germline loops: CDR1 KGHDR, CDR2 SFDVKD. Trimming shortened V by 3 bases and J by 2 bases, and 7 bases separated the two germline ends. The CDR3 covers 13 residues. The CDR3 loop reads CATSDATAYEQYF. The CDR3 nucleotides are TGTGCCACCAGTGATGCTACGGCCTACGAGCAGTACTTC.

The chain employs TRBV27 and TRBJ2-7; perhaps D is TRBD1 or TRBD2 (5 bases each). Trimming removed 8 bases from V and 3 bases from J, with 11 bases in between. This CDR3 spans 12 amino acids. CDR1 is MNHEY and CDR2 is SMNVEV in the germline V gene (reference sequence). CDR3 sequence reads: CASGLTDYEQYF. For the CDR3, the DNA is TGTGCCAGCGGACTGACAGACTACGAGCAGTACTTC.

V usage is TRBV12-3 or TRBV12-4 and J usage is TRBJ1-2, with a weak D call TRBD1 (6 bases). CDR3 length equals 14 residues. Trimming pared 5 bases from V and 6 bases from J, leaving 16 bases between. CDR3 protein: CASSPPGTHDGYTF. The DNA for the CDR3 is TGTGCCAGCAGTCCACCCGGGACACACGATGGCTACACCTTC.

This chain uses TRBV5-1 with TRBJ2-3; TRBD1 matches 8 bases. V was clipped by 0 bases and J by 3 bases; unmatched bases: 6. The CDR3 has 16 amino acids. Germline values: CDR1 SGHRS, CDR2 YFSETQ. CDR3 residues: CASSLDSGGATDTQYF. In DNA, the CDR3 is TGCGCCAGCAGCTTGGACTCAGGGGGCGCGACAGATACGCAGTATTTT. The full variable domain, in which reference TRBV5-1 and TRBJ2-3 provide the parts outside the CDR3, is KAGVTQTPRYLIKTRGQQVTLSCSPISGHRSVSWYQQTPGQGLQFLFEYFSETQRNKGNFPGRFSGRQFSNSRSEMNVSTLELGDSALYLCASSLDSGGATDTQYFGPGTRLTVL.